Shown below are 11 T cell receptor beta chains from a single sample sequenced in a study of graft-versus-host responses after intestinal transplantation. Clones were read by immunoSEQ multiplex PCR, and TCRdb kept only the in-frame ones, dropping some. The table shows about 93,000 clones, with approximately 95% occurring only once. No antigen has been identified for these receptors. The sample in question was unstimulated CD8+ T cells sorted from spleen or lymph node cells, obtained before intestinal transplant. The receptors derive from a human donor who received an intestinal transplant.

The J gene is TRBJ1-1, the V gene TRBV4-1, with a possible D match to TRBD1 (5 bases). Germline V gene sequence: CDR1 MGHRA, CDR2 YSYEKL. The CDR3 consists of 15 residues. V was shortened by 5 bases and J by 2 bases, with 15 bases between the two germline ends. CDR3 sequence: CASSNQQELNTEAFF. CDR3 DNA sequence: TGCGCCAGCAGCAATCAACAGGAGCTCAACACTGAAGCTTTCTTT.

The chain has TRBV5-1 and TRBJ2-1, with 11 positions matching TRBD2. Germline trimming cut 2 bases from V and 8 bases from J; bases unmatched to any gene: 21. The length of the CDR3 is 20 residues. Per germline, CDR1 SGHRS and CDR2 YFSETQ. CDR3 in amino acids: CASSLLPGLAARAQTYEQFF. CDR3 nucleotide sequence: TGCGCCAGCAGCTTACTTCCGGGACTAGCGGCCCGAGCCCAGACATATGAGCAGTTCTTC.

The chain has TRBV9 and TRBJ1-1; TRBD1 might be the D (5 bases). Trimming shortened V by 3 bases and J by 2 bases, and 8 bases separated the two germline ends. The CDR3 loop spans 13 amino acids. Germline values: CDR1 SGDLS, CDR2 YYNGEE. CDR3 nucleotides: TGTGCCAGCAGCGAGGGGATCAACACTGAAGCTTTCTTT. It specifies CASSEGINTEAFF.

This chain joins TRBV19 and TRBJ1-5; a possible D gene is TRBD1 (5 bases). CDR3 length: 13 amino acids. CDR1 is LNHDA and CDR2 is SQIVND in the germline V gene (reference sequence). V was shortened by 8 bases and J by 1 base, with 9 bases between the two germline ends. The CDR3 sequence: CASGAYSNQPQHF. DNA of the CDR3: TGTGCCAGTGGGGCGTACAGCAATCAGCCCCAGCATTTT.

The rearrangement joins TRBV9 to TRBJ2-1, with 10 bases identical to TRBD2. CDR3 length: 14 residues. Germline V gene sequence: CDR1 SGDLS, CDR2 YYNGEE. Trimming took 5 bases from V and 3 from J; bases not matched to a gene: 2. The CDR3 here is CASSIAGGYNEQFF. CDR3 coding DNA: TGTGCCAGCAGTATAGCGGGAGGCTACAATGAGCAGTTCTTC. Looking up the rest from reference TRBV9 and TRBJ2-1 gives the full variable domain: DSGVTQTPKHLITATGQRVTLRCSPRSGDLSVYWYQQSLDQGLQFLIQYYNGEERAKGNILERFSAQQFPDLHSELNLSSLELGDSALYFCASSIAGGYNEQFFGPGTRLTVL.

V gene TRBV7-6 combines with J gene TRBJ1-1, with D possibly being TRBD1 (6 bases). The V gene's germline CDR1 is SGHVS and CDR2 FNYEAQ. The V end lost 6 bases, the J end lost 8 bases, and 16 bases lay between the germline ends. The CDR3 consists of 13 residues. The CDR3 DNA reads as TGTGCCAGCAGTCCGGGACACAAAACAGAAGCTTTCTTT. This gives the protein CASSPGHKTEAFF. The whole variable domain, filled in from reference TRBV7-6 and TRBJ1-1, reads GAGVSQSPRYKVTKRGQDVALRCDPISGHVSLYWYRQALGQGPEFLTYFNYEAQQDKSGLPNDRFSAERPEGSISTLTIQRTEQRDSAMYRCASSPGHKTEAFFGQGTRLTVV.

V usage is TRBV6-6 and J usage is TRBJ2-7; perhaps TRBD2 as D (5 bases). V was pared by 10 bases and J by 5 bases, with 21 bases between. The CDR3 extends over 14 amino acids. Germline values: CDR1 MNHNY, CDR2 SVGAGI (reference sequence). CDR3 residues: CATRRFMRANEQYF. In nucleotides, the CDR3 is TGTGCCACACGGAGGTTTATGCGAGCCAACGAGCAGTACTTC.

CDR3 loop: CASSLGQGNTGELFF. CDR3 sequence (DNA): TGCGCCAGCAGCTTGGGACAGGGTAACACCGGGGAGCTGTTTTTT. The chain couples TRBV5-1 to TRBJ2-2; 7 nucleotides match TRBD1. Germline trimming cut 0 bases from V and 2 bases from J; bases unmatched to any gene: 1. The CDR3 length is 15 residues. Per germline, CDR1 SGHRS and CDR2 YFSETQ.

This chain joins TRBV13 and TRBJ2-3; 9 nucleotides match TRBD2. Trimming took 0 bases from V and 0 from J; bases not matched to a gene: 4. This CDR3 contains 17 residues. In germline, CDR1 is PRHDT, CDR2 FYEKMQ (reference sequence). The CDR3: CASSLGGGRGSTDTQYF. CDR3 bases: TGTGCCAGCAGCTTAGGTGGCGGGAGGGGTAGCACAGATACGCAGTATTTT. The variable domain in full, with the rest retrieved from reference TRBV13 and TRBJ2-3, is AAGVIQSPRHLIKEKRETATLKCYPIPRHDTVYWYQQGPGQDPQFLISFYEKMQSDKGSIPDRFSAQQFSDYHSELNMSSLELGDSALYFCASSLGGGRGSTDTQYFGPGTRLTVL.

The chain employs TRBV28 and TRBJ2-7; 7 nucleotides line up with TRBD2. This CDR3 contains 15 residues. V gave up 3 bases and J gave up 2 bases; unmatched junction bases: 7. Germline lookup yields CDR1 MDHEN and CDR2 SYDVKM. CDR3 coding DNA: TGTGCCAGCAGTTTGTACGCGGGAGTGGCCTACGAGCAGTACTTC. This encodes CASSLYAGVAYEQYF.

The chain combines TRBV11-2 with TRBJ2-1; the match to TRBD2 covers 8 bases. This CDR3 has 16 amino acids. The V gene's germline CDR1 is SGHAT and CDR2 FQNNGV. Trimming removed 2 bases from V and 3 bases from J; junction bases left unmatched: 6. The DNA for the CDR3 is TGTGCCAGCAGCTTAACACTAGCGGAGGACTACAATGAGCAGTTCTTC. Translating it yields CASSLTLAEDYNEQFF.